This TCR beta chain emerged from a study of graft-versus-host responses after intestinal transplantation. Whole-study context: Anti-thymocyte globulin served as induction for all recipients, who then took tacrolimus and steroids for about three years.

Here immunoSEQ multiplex PCR was the method, and the copy in TCRdb shows in-frame clones only, minus some. There are about 120,000 clones in the sample; 90% occur only once, and about 0.18% lies in the top ten. Study-wide points: Peak circulating GvH clone levels were associated with early post-transplant HvG declines. Recipient bone marrow held GvH clones, some seen earlier in ileum or blood.

Comment on this clone: The antigen is not known.

The CDR3 spans 14 residues. With 2 bases removed from V and 5 bases from J, the gap between germline ends came to 12 bases. Germline V CDR1 and CDR2: LNHDA, SQIVND (reference sequence). Here the sequenced sample was unstimulated CD4+ T cells sorted from spleen or lymph node cells, taken before intestinal transplant. The chain joins TRBV19 to TRBJ1-1; D might be TRBD1 (5 bases). The sequence came from a human donor who received an intestinal transplant. CDR3: CASSIISRGTEAFF. The DNA of the CDR3 is TGTGCCAGTAGTATAATAAGCCGGGGGACTGAAGCTTTCTTT.